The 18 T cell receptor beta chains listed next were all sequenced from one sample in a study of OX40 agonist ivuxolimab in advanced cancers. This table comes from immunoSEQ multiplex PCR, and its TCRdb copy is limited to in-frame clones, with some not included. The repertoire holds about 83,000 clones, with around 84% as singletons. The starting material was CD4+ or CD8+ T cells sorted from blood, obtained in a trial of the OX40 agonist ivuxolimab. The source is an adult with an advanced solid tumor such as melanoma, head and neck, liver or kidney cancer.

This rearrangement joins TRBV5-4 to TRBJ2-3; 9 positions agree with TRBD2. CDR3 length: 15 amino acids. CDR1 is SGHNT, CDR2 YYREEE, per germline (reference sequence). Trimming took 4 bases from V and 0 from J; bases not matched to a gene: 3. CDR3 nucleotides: TGTGCCAGCAGCGCTAGCGGGGCTAGCACAGATACGCAGTATTTT. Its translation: CASSASGASTDTQYF.

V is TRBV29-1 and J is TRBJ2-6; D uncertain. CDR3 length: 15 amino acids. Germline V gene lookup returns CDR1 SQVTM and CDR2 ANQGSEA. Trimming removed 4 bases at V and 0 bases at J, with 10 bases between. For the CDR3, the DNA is TGCAGCGTTGGAACAAAGAGCTCTGGGGCCAACGTCCTGACTTTC. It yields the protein CSVGTKSSGANVLTF.

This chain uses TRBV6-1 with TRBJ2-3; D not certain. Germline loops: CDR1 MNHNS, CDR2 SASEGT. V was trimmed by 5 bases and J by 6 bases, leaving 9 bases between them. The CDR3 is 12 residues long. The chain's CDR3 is CASSHSPDTQYF. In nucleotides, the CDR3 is TGTGCCAGCAGTCACTCTCCGGATACGCAGTATTTT.

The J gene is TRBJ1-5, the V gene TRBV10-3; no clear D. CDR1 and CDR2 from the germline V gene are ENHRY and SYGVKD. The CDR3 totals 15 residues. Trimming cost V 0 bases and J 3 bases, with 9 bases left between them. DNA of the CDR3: TGTGCCATCAGTGAGTCAGGACCGAACAATCAGCCCCAGCATTTT. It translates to CAISESGPNNQPQHF.

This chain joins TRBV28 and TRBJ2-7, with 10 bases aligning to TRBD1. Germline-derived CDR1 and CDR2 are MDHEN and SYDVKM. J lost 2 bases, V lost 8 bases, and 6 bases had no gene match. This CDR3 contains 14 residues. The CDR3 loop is CASERDRGPYEQYF. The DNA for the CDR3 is TGTGCCAGCGAAAGGGACAGGGGCCCCTACGAGCAGTACTTC.

CDR3 sequence reads: CAWGDFDLGVSRYEQYF. CDR3 coding DNA: TGTGCCTGGGGAGACTTCGACCTGGGGGTATCCCGCTACGAGCAGTACTTC. The genes are TRBV30 and TRBJ2-7; either TRBD1 or TRBD2 may fit D (5 bases each). Germline CDR1 and CDR2: GTSNPN and SVGIG (reference sequence). V was trimmed by 5 bases and J by 3 bases, leaving 26 bases between them. This CDR3 is built from 17 residues.

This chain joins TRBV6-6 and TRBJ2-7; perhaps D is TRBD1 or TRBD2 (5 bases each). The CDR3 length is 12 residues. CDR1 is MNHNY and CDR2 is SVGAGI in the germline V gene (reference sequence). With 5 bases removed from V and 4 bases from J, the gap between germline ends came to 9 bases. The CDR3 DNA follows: TGTGCCAGCAGTAATGAGGGGTACGAGCAGTACTTC. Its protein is CASSNEGYEQYF.

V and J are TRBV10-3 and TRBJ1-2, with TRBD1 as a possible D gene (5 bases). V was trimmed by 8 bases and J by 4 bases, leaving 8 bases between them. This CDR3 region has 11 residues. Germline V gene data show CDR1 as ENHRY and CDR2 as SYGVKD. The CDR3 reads CAIRGAYGYTF. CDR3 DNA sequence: TGTGCCATCCGAGGGGCCTATGGCTACACCTTC.

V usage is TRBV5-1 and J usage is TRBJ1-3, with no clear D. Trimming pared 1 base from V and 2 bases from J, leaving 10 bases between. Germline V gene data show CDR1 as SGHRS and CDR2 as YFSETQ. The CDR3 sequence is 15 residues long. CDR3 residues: CASSLTVGAGNTIYF. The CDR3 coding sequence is TGCGCCAGCAGCTTGACAGTCGGCGCTGGAAACACCATATATTTT. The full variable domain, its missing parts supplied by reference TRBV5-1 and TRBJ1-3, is KAGVTQTPRYLIKTRGQQVTLSCSPISGHRSVSWYQQTPGQGLQFLFEYFSETQRNKGNFPGRFSGRQFSNSRSEMNVSTLELGDSALYLCASSLTVGAGNTIYFGEGSWLTVV.

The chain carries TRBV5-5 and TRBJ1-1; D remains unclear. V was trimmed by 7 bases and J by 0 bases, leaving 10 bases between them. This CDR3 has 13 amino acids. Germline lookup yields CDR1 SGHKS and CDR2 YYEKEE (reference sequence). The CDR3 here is CASGTALNTEAFF. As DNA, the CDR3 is TGTGCCAGCGGAACAGCCCTGAACACTGAAGCTTTCTTT.

The CDR3, as DNA: TGTGCCAGCTCATGGGACGGAGGGGCCAATCAGCCCCAGCATTTT. Its translation is CASSWDGGANQPQHF. The chain recombines TRBV18 with TRBJ1-5; tentatively, D is TRBD1 (5 bases). The CDR3 sequence is 15 residues long. Trimming cost V 5 bases and J 3 bases, with 14 bases left between them. Per the germline V gene, CDR1 is KGHSH and CDR2 is LQKENI.

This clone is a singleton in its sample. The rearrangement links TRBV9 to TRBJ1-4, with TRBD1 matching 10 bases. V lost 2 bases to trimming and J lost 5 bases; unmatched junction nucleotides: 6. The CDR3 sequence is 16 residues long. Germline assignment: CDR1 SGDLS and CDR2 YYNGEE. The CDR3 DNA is TGTGCCAGCAGCGTCGGTCCGACAGGGGGCAATGAAAAACTGTTTTTT. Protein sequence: CASSVGPTGGNEKLFF.

CDR3 sequence (DNA): TGTGCCAGCAGCTCCCCAGGCGCTGAAGCTTTCTTT. Its translation: CASSSPGAEAFF. The rearrangement uses TRBV7-6 and TRBJ1-1; D is ambiguous. There are 12 residues in the CDR3. Germline lookup yields CDR1 SGHVS and CDR2 FNYEAQ. Trimming took 4 bases from V and 6 from J, leaving 9 bases between them.

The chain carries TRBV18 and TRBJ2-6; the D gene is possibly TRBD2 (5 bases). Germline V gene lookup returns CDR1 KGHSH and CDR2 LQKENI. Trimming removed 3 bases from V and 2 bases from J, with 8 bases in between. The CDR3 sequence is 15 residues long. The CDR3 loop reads CASSPLGAGANVLTF. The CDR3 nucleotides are TGTGCCAGCTCACCTCTCGGGGCTGGGGCCAACGTCCTGACTTTC.

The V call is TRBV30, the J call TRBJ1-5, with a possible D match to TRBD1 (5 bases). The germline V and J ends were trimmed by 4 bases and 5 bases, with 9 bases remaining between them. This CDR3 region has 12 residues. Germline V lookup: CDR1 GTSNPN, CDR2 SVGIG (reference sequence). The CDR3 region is CAWKQDDQPQHF. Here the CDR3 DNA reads TGTGCCTGGAAACAGGATGATCAGCCCCAGCATTTT.

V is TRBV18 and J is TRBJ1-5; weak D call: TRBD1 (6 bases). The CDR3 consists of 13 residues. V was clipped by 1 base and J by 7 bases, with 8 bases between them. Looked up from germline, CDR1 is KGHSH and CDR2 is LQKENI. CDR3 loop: CASSPQGEQPQHF. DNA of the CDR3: TGTGCCAGCTCACCACAGGGGGAACAGCCCCAGCATTTT.

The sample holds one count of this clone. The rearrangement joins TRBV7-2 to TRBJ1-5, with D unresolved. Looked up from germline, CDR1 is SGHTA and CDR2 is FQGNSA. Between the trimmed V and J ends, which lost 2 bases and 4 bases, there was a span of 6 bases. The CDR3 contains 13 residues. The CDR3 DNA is TGTGCCAGCAGCTTATGGTGGAATCAGCCCCAGCATTTT. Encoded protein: CASSLWWNQPQHF. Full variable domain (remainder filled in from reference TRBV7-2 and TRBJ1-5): GAGVSQSPSNKVTEKGKDVELRCDPISGHTALYWYRQSLGQGLEFLIYFQGNSAPDKSGLPSDRFSAERTGGSVSTLTIQRTQQEDSAVYLCASSLWWNQPQHFGDGTRLSIL.

The CDR3 nucleotides are TGCGCCAGCAGCTTTCAAGGGGGCGCGGGGGTGACTGAAGCTTTCTTT. Its translation: CASSFQGGAGVTEAFF. V and J are TRBV5-1 and TRBJ1-1, with 7 bases lining up with TRBD1. V dropped 2 bases and J dropped 5; count of bases not matched to a gene: 12. This CDR3 is 16 amino acids long. Germline V lookup: CDR1 SGHRS, CDR2 YFSETQ.